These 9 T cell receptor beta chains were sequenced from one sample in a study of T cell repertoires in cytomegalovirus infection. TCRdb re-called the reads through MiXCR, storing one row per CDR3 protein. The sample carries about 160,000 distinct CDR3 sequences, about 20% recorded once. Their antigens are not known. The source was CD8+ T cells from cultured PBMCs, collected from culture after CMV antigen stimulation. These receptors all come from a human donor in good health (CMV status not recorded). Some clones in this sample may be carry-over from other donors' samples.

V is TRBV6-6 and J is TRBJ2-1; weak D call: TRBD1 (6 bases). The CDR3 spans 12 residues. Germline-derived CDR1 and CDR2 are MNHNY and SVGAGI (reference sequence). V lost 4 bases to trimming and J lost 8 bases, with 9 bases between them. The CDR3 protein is CASSFPGDEQFF. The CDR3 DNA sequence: TGTGCCAGCAGTTTCCCAGGGGATGAGCAGTTCTTC.

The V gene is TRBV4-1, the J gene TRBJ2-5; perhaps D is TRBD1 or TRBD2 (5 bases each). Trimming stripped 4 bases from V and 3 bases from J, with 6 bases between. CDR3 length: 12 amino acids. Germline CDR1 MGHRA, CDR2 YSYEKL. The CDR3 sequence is CASSRGKETQYF. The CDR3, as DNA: TGCGCCAGCAGCCGGGGGAAAGAGACCCAGTACTTC.

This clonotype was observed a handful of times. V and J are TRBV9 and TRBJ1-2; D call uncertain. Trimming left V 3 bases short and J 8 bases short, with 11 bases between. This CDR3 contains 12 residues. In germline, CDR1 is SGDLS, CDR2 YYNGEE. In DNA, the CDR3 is TGTGCCAGCAGCGCGACGGGGAGAGGCTACACCTTC. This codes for CASSATGRGYTF.

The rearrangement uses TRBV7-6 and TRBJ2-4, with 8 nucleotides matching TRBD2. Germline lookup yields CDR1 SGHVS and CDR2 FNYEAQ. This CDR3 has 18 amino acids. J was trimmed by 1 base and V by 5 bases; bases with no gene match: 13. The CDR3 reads CASSPPGAGGRAKNIQYF. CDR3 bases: TGTGCCAGCAGCCCTCCAGGTGCCGGCGGGAGGGCCAAAAACATTCAGTACTTC.

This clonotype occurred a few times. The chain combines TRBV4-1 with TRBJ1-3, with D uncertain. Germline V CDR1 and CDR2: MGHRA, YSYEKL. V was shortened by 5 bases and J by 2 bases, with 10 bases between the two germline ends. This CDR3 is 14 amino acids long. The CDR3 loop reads CASSSPFPGNTIYF. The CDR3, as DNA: TGCGCCAGCAGCTCGCCGTTCCCTGGAAACACCATATATTTT.

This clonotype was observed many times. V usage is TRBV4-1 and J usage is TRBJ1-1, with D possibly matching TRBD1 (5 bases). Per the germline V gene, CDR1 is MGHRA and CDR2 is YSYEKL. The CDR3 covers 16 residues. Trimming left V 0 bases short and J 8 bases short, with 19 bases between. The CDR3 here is CASSQDAGTLPREAFF. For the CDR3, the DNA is TGCGCCAGCAGCCAAGACGCCGGGACCCTCCCTCGGGAAGCTTTCTTT.

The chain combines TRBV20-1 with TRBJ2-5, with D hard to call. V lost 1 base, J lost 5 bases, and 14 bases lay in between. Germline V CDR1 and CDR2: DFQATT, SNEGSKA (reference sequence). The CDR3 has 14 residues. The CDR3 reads CSARGFNLGETQYF. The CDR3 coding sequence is TGCAGTGCTAGAGGCTTCAACCTTGGGGAGACCCAGTACTTC.

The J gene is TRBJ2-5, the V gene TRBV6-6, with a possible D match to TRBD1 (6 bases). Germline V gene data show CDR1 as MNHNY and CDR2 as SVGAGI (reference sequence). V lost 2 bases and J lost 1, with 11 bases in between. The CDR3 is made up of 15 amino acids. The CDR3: CASSYTGQLQETQYF. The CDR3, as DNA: TGTGCCAGCAGTTACACTGGACAGCTCCAAGAGACCCAGTACTTC.

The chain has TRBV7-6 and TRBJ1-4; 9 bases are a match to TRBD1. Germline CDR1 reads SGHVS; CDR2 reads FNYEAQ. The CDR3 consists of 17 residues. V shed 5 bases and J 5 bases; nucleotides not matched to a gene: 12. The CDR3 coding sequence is TGTGCCAGCAGCCCCGGGACAGGGACCAGACGGAATGAAAAACTGTTTTTT. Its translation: CASSPGTGTRRNEKLFF.